This TCR beta chain was documented in a study of human T cells and chemical hapten exposure. V shed 5 bases and J shed 3 bases, with 7 bases lying between them. CDR3 length equals 11 residues. CDR1 is DFQATT, CDR2 SNEGSKA, per germline (reference sequence). The library tagged each cDNA molecule with unique molecular identifiers. One entry per CDR3 protein, called by TCRdb with MiXCR from the RACE reads. The top ten clones hold 5.7% of a sample with about 39,000 distinct CDR3 sequences, around 12% of them seen once. The sample's time point: pre-sensitization, week 0. Stated treatment: therapeutic diphenylcyclopropenone sensitization with weekly scalp DPC.

The TCR was taken from a woman in her twenties or thirties with alopecia areata. Some clones in this sample may be carry-over from other donors' samples. Sequencing used whole blood, obtained in connection with sensitization to the hapten diphenylcyclopropenone (DPC). The chain recombines TRBV20-1 with TRBJ1-1; D not certain. The CDR3 spells CSAARDTEAFF. CDR3 DNA: TGCAGTGCTGCCAGAGACACTGAAGCTTTCTTT.